The 27 T cell receptor beta chains reported below all come from one sample, sequenced in a study of spatial heterogeneity in lung cancer. One entry per CDR3 protein, called by TCRdb with MiXCR from the 5' RACE reads. The repertoire holds about 26,000 distinct CDR3 sequences, with 4.5% to 7.5% as singletons. Time point reported: blood at routine non-recurrence follow-up after resection. Unsorted whole RNA of tumor, nontumor lung or frozen PBMC was sequenced. The sample was PBMCs, taken at follow-up. These receptors all come from a male donor with early-stage non-small cell lung cancer.

This clonotype was seen ten or more times. V and J are TRBV7-9 and TRBJ1-6; TRBD1 might be the D (5 bases). Germline CDR1 reads SEHNR; CDR2 reads FQNEAQ (reference sequence). V was trimmed by 4 bases and J by 10 bases, leaving 17 bases between them. The CDR3 runs to 15 residues. CDR3 nucleotide sequence: TGTGCCAGCAGCTCCGACACGGGACGAGAGTCACCCCTCCACTTT. Amino acids: CASSSDTGRESPLHF.

The J gene is TRBJ2-7, the V gene TRBV7-2; 7 bases fit TRBD1. The germline CDR1 and CDR2 sequences are SGHTA and FQGNSA. Losses at the gene ends were 5 bases for V and 6 bases for J; bases not matched to a gene: 7. This CDR3 comprises 13 residues. The CDR3 region has the DNA TGTGCCAGCAGCATTTCAGGGGGAACCGAGCAGTACGTC. Translating gives CASSISGGTEQYV.

The chain is built from TRBV29-1 and TRBJ2-3; possibly TRBD2 for D (6 bases). Germline CDR1 SQVTM, CDR2 ANQGSEA. Between the trimmed V and J ends, which lost 6 bases and 1 base, there was a span of 11 bases. The CDR3 has 13 residues. The CDR3 coding sequence is TGCAGCGTCCTCGGAGGGGGCACAGATACGCAGTATTTT. Translating it yields CSVLGGGTDTQYF.

This clonotype was seen a handful of times. V usage is TRBV24-1 and J usage is TRBJ2-3; 7 positions match TRBD1. Looked up from germline, CDR1 is KGHDR and CDR2 is SFDVKD. The CDR3 contains 15 residues. V lost 4 bases, J lost 1 base, and 4 bases stayed unmatched. CDR3 loop: CATSDRGYGTDTQYF. CDR3 in DNA: TGTGCCACCAGTGACAGGGGGTACGGCACAGATACGCAGTATTTT.

This clonotype has ten or more counts. V usage is TRBV3-1 and J usage is TRBJ1-1; D unresolved. Between the trimmed V and J ends, which lost 3 bases and 8 bases, there was a span of 10 bases. Germline V gene data show CDR1 as LGHDT and CDR2 as YNNKEL (reference sequence). This CDR3 region has 12 residues. The CDR3 protein is CASSQFVGEAFF. The CDR3 DNA is TGTGCCAGCAGCCAGTTCGTTGGAGAAGCTTTCTTT.

This clonotype was seen repeatedly, ten times or more. The genes are TRBV29-1 and TRBJ1-1, with D tentatively TRBD1 (5 bases). The CDR3 extends over 12 amino acids. Trimming removed 2 bases at V and 7 bases at J, with 11 bases between. The germline V gene encodes CDR1 SQVTM and CDR2 ANQGSEA. The CDR3 DNA reads TGCAGCGTTGAAAGGGGATTTGGTGAAGCTTTCTTT. This translates into CSVERGFGEAFF.

The CDR3 loop is CASSVGSVPTGELFF. CDR3 nucleotides: TGTGCCAGCAGCGTAGGGTCGGTCCCCACTGGGGAGCTGTTTTTT. V and J are TRBV9 and TRBJ2-2; D gene unclear. Deletions cut 0 bases from V and 8 bases from J, with 14 bases between. CDR3 size: 15 residues. Germline V gene sequence: CDR1 SGDLS, CDR2 YYNGEE.

This clonotype was found many times. The V and J genes are TRBV7-9 and TRBJ1-6; unclear D gene. Germline CDR1 SEHNR, CDR2 FQNEAQ (reference sequence). The CDR3 loop spans 15 amino acids. V lost 3 bases and J 7 bases, leaving 13 bases between the germline ends. DNA of the CDR3: TGTGCCAGCAGCTTTCGAGCAGGTGCAAATTCACCCCTCCACTTT. This gives the protein CASSFRAGANSPLHF.

In this sample, this clonotype turned up a few times. This chain joins TRBV6-5 and TRBJ1-2; D gene uncertain. Trimming removed 6 bases from V and 0 bases from J, with 11 bases in between. The CDR3 has 14 amino acids. Germline loops: CDR1 MNHEY, CDR2 SVGAGI. The CDR3 DNA reads as TGTGCCAGCAGCCCCCGGACCCCTAACTATGGCTACACCTTC. This sequence encodes CASSPRTPNYGYTF.

This clonotype was picked up many times. The V and J genes are TRBV6-5 and TRBJ2-3, with D possibly TRBD1 on 6 matching bases. Per the germline V gene, CDR1 is MNHEY and CDR2 is SVGAGI. The length of the CDR3 is 16 residues. V was cut by 8 bases and J by 5 bases, with 23 bases left in between. The CDR3 nucleotides read TGTGCCAGCCTGCCTTCGCTGGGGGCGGTCAGAGATACGCAGTATTTT. Protein: CASLPSLGAVRDTQYF.

This clonotype was seen ten or more times. V gene TRBV5-5 combines with J gene TRBJ2-7; 12 nucleotides agree with TRBD2. CDR3 length: 14 amino acids. Trimming removed 3 bases from V and 4 bases from J; junction bases left unmatched: 2. Per the germline V gene, CDR1 is SGHKS and CDR2 is YYEKEE (reference sequence). The CDR3 nucleotides read TGTGCCAGCAGCTCCGGACTAGCGGGGTACGAGCAGTACTTC. Encoded protein: CASSSGLAGYEQYF.

This clonotype occurred many times. V and J are TRBV7-2 and TRBJ2-2; D remains unclear. V lost 5 bases, J lost 7 bases, and 5 bases lay in between. Germline V gives CDR1 SGHTA, CDR2 FQGNSA. The CDR3 has 11 amino acids. The CDR3 DNA reads as TGTGCCAGCAGCATCAGCGGGGAGCTGTTTTTT. Its translation: CASSISGELFF.

This clonotype was detected many times. The CDR3 is CASSYFGGTPTYEQYF. CDR3 bases: TGTGCCAGCAGTTACTTTGGGGGGACACCTACCTACGAGCAGTACTTC. This chain joins TRBV6-2 or TRBV6-3 and TRBJ2-7; either TRBD1 or TRBD2 may supply D (6 bases each). CDR3 length: 16 amino acids. Per germline, CDR1 MNHEY and CDR2 SVGEGT. V lost 1 base and J 2 bases, leaving 15 bases between the germline ends.

Many counts were recorded for this clonotype. The chain combines TRBV18 with TRBJ2-3, with 11 nucleotides matching TRBD2. V lost 1 base and J lost 1; bases outside the gene matches: 10. This CDR3 has 19 residues. In germline, CDR1 is KGHSH, CDR2 LQKENI. CDR3 sequence (DNA): TGTGCCAGCTCACCACTTTCTAGCGGGAGGCAACCACGCACAGATACGCAGTATTTT. It is translated as CASSPLSSGRQPRTDTQYF.

This clonotype was counted ten times or more. The V call is TRBV4-3, the J call TRBJ2-3; perhaps TRBD1 as D (7 bases). Germline assignment: CDR1 LGHNA and CDR2 YSLEER. CDR3 length: 16 residues. Trimming stripped 0 bases from V and 8 bases from J, with 18 bases between. The CDR3 region is CASSQEGPGGLGTQYF. The CDR3 DNA follows: TGCGCCAGCAGCCAAGAGGGGCCAGGGGGGCTCGGTACGCAGTATTTT.

This clonotype was seen more than once but under ten times. The junction and the germline gene differ at one end; a read error may be behind it. V is TRBV28 and J is TRBJ1-2; TRBD1 matches at 9 bases. Germline V gene sequence: CDR1 MDHEN, CDR2 SYDVKM. This CDR3 has 12 residues. The CDR3 DNA reads TGTGCCAGCAGTTCCGCCGGGACAGGGTTTCCCTTC. Translating gives CASSSAGTGFPF.

This clonotype has at least ten counts. This chain joins TRBV7-2 and TRBJ2-1; D assignment may be TRBD1 or TRBD2 (5 bases each). This CDR3 region has 18 residues. CDR1 and CDR2 from the germline V gene are SGHTA and FQGNSA. V lost 1 base and J 4 bases, leaving 20 bases between the germline ends. CDR3 protein: CASSLGRAGTPRYNEQFF. As DNA, the CDR3 is TGTGCCAGCAGCTTAGGTAGGGCAGGGACCCCCCGATACAATGAGCAGTTCTTC.

By sample fraction, this clonotype is medium-sized. The chain recombines TRBV27 with TRBJ2-2, with D hard to call. This CDR3 has 14 amino acids. V dropped 0 bases and J dropped 3 bases, with 5 bases sitting between them. The V gene's germline CDR1 is MNHEY and CDR2 SMNVEV (reference sequence). CDR3 residues: CASSLSSYTGELFF. Here the CDR3 DNA reads TGTGCCAGCAGTTTATCGAGCTACACCGGGGAGCTGTTTTTT.

This clonotype was recorded many times. The chain carries TRBV6-2 or TRBV6-3 and TRBJ2-1; no reliable D call. Trimming removed 7 bases at V and 1 base at J, with 11 bases between. Germline assignment: CDR1 MNHEY and CDR2 SVGEGT. The CDR3 has 14 amino acids. The CDR3 DNA reads TGTGCCAGCAAAGAGCGAGCGTCCTACAATGAGCAGTTCTTC. Residues: CASKERASYNEQFF.

This clonotype was seen at least ten times. The chain employs TRBV7-9 and TRBJ2-1, with 8 nucleotides matching TRBD2. CDR3 length: 15 amino acids. CDR1 SEHNR and CDR2 FQNEAQ come from the germline V gene (reference sequence). V was pared by 0 bases and J by 4 bases, with 2 bases of the junction left unmatched. This chain's CDR3 is CASSLASGVYNEQFF. Written as DNA, the CDR3 is TGTGCCAGCAGCTTAGCTAGCGGGGTATACAATGAGCAGTTCTTC.

Relative to its sample, this clonotype is medium-sized. This chain uses TRBV29-1 with TRBJ2-1, with 9 positions matching TRBD2. Germline values: CDR1 SQVTM, CDR2 ANQGSEA. Unmatched junction bases numbered 5, after V lost 7 bases and J lost 7 bases. The CDR3 runs 12 residues. DNA for the CDR3: TGCAGCGCTACTAGCGGGCGGAATGAGCAGTTCTTC. This codes for CSATSGRNEQFF.

V usage is TRBV10-3 and J usage is TRBJ1-2; perhaps TRBD1 as D (5 bases). This CDR3 contains 13 residues. Trimming pared 3 bases from V and 3 bases from J, leaving 8 bases between. Germline V CDR1 and CDR2: ENHRY, SYGVKD. CDR3 loop: CAISEGVDYGYTF. CDR3 bases: TGTGCCATCAGTGAAGGGGTGGACTATGGCTACACCTTC.

This clonotype was seen repeatedly, ten times or more. V usage is TRBV29-1 and J usage is TRBJ2-5; D call uncertain. The V gene lost 0 bases and the J gene lost 7 bases, with 12 bases spanning the gap. Germline V gives CDR1 SQVTM, CDR2 ANQGSEA. This CDR3 has 13 amino acids. CDR3 region: CSVEEWASRTQYF. CDR3 DNA: TGCAGCGTTGAAGAATGGGCCTCCAGGACCCAGTACTTC.

This clonotype was counted ten times or more. CDR3 amino acids: CASSLVASGYNEQFF. CDR3 nucleotides: TGTGCCAGCAGCTTAGTAGCTAGCGGGTACAATGAGCAGTTCTTC. The V call is TRBV7-6, the J call TRBJ2-1; 8 bases fit TRBD2. The V gene's germline CDR1 is SGHVS and CDR2 FNYEAQ. The CDR3 contains 15 residues. With V trimmed by 1 base and J by 4 bases, 3 bases remained unmatched.

This clonotype was seen ten or more times. The rearrangement joins TRBV5-6 to TRBJ2-4; D gene ambiguous. Germline V gives CDR1 SGHDT, CDR2 YYEEEE. Trimming pared 2 bases from V and 0 bases from J, leaving 6 bases between. CDR3 length: 14 residues. CDR3 coding DNA: TGTGCCAGCAGCTTTCGTGGAGCCAAAAACATTCAGTACTTC. It codes for CASSFRGAKNIQYF.

This clonotype was picked up many times. The chain joins TRBV20-1 to TRBJ1-6; TRBD1 matches 7 bases. Unmatched junction bases numbered 8, after V lost 5 bases and J lost 7 bases. This CDR3 contains 14 residues. Per the germline V gene, CDR1 is DFQATT and CDR2 is SNEGSKA (reference sequence). The CDR3, as DNA: TGCAGTGCTGAGGACAGGCGGGAGAATTCACCCCTCCACTTT. This gives the protein CSAEDRRENSPLHF.

This clonotype was observed a handful of times. The rearrangement joins TRBV6-5 to TRBJ2-5, with D possibly TRBD1 on 6 matching bases. Germline CDR1 and CDR2: MNHEY and SVGAGI. The CDR3 is 16 amino acids. The V gene lost 5 bases and the J gene lost 5 bases, with 21 bases spanning the gap. The CDR3 nucleotides read TGTGCCAGCAGTCCTCCGGACGTGGGGGCGCGGGAGACCCAGTACTTC. It is translated as CASSPPDVGARETQYF.